These 32 T cell receptor beta chains share one sample of origin, sequenced in a study of OX40 agonist ivuxolimab in advanced cancers. Clones were read by immunoSEQ multiplex PCR, and TCRdb kept only the in-frame ones, dropping some. This table has roughly 45,000 clones, around 80% appearing once. Sequences were derived from CD4+ or CD8+ T cells sorted from blood, sampled in a trial of the OX40 agonist ivuxolimab. These receptor sequences come from an adult with an advanced solid tumor such as melanoma, head and neck, liver or kidney cancer.

The genes are TRBV7-9 and TRBJ2-3; D not resolved. V was clipped by 5 bases and J by 2 bases, with 14 bases between them. Per germline, CDR1 SEHNR and CDR2 FQNEAQ (reference sequence). This CDR3 has 15 residues. CDR3 DNA sequence: TGTGCCAGCAGCCCATATCCAAGTAACACAGATACGCAGTATTTT. Its translation: CASSPYPSNTDTQYF.

J is TRBJ2-7 and V is TRBV13; D gene uncertain. V was pared by 2 bases and J by 1 base, with 6 bases between. Germline V gene sequence: CDR1 PRHDT, CDR2 FYEKMQ (reference sequence). The CDR3 has 13 amino acids. The CDR3 DNA reads TGTGCCAGCAGCTTAAATGTATCCTACGAGCAGTACTTC. It is translated as CASSLNVSYEQYF. Looking up the rest from reference TRBV13 and TRBJ2-7 gives the full variable domain: AAGVIQSPRHLIKEKRETATLKCYPIPRHDTVYWYQQGPGQDPQFLISFYEKMQSDKGSIPDRFSAQQFSDYHSELNMSSLELGDSALYFCASSLNVSYEQYFGPGTRLTVT.

This sequence joins TRBV11-2 and TRBJ2-3; 8 bases match TRBD2. CDR1 is SGHAT, CDR2 FQNNGV, per germline. Trimming took 8 bases from V and 2 from J; bases not matched to a gene: 6. The CDR3 is 14 amino acids. CDR3 sequence reads: CASGELAATDTQYF. DNA of the CDR3: TGTGCCAGCGGTGAACTAGCGGCCACAGATACGCAGTATTTT.

This clone appeared once. V and J are TRBV28 and TRBJ2-7, with 10 bases aligning to TRBD2. Germline assignment: CDR1 MDHEN and CDR2 SYDVKM. V lost 3 bases and J lost 0; bases outside the gene matches: 8. This CDR3 region has 17 residues. CDR3 nucleotides: TGTGCCAGCAGTTTTTCCCCCGGACTAGCGGCCTCCTACGAGCAGTACTTC. It codes for CASSFSPGLAASYEQYF.

This chain links TRBV6-5 with TRBJ2-1; 11 nucleotides match TRBD2. Trimming cost V 8 bases and J 3 bases; bases outside gene matches: 6. The germline CDR1 and CDR2 sequences are MNHEY and SVGAGI. CDR3 length: 15 amino acids. The CDR3 sequence is CASRELAGDYNEQFF. In DNA form, the CDR3 reads TGTGCCAGCCGAGAACTAGCGGGAGACTACAATGAGCAGTTCTTC.

This chain connects TRBV5-4 to TRBJ2-7; 12 positions match TRBD2. This CDR3 comprises 16 residues. J was trimmed by 3 bases and V by 2 bases; bases with no gene match: 6. Per germline, CDR1 SGHNT and CDR2 YYREEE (reference sequence). The CDR3 DNA reads as TGTGCCAGCAGCTTCCAGTGGACTAGCGGGGACTACGAGCAGTACTTC. This encodes CASSFQWTSGDYEQYF.

The CDR3 region is CAISALAGGLYNIQYF. CDR3 nucleotide sequence: TGTGCCATCAGTGCCTTAGCGGGAGGGCTGTATAACATTCAGTACTTC. The chain links TRBV10-3 to TRBJ2-4; 11 bases are a match to TRBD2. Germline-derived CDR1 and CDR2 are ENHRY and SYGVKD. After removal of 4 bases from V and 7 bases from J, the junction contained 9 bases not matched to a gene. This CDR3 is 16 amino acids long.

The genes are TRBV9 and TRBJ2-2; either TRBD1 or TRBD2 may supply D (5 bases each). Per the germline V gene, CDR1 is SGDLS and CDR2 is YYNGEE. The CDR3 extends over 15 amino acids. V lost 0 bases and J lost 4, with 10 bases in between. In DNA, the CDR3 is TGTGCCAGCAGCGTAGATGGGGGTGGCACCGGGGAGCTGTTTTTT. This translates into CASSVDGGGTGELFF. Supplemented by reference TRBV9 and TRBJ2-2, the full variable domain reads DSGVTQTPKHLITATGQRVTLRCSPRSGDLSVYWYQQSLDQGLQFLIQYYNGEERAKGNILERFSAQQFPDLHSELNLSSLELGDSALYFCASSVDGGGTGELFFGEGSRLTVL.

The chain recombines TRBV18 with TRBJ2-5; D unresolved. The CDR3 runs 14 residues. Germline assignment: CDR1 KGHSH and CDR2 LQKENI. Trimming stripped 2 bases from V and 2 bases from J, with 9 bases between. CDR3 nucleotide sequence: TGTGCCAGCTCACCAGGCGGATATCAAGAGACCCAGTACTTC. Residues: CASSPGGYQETQYF.

This chain joins TRBV5-1 and TRBJ1-6; TRBD1 agrees at 7 bases. V trimming: 3 bases; J trimming: 9 bases; junction bases outside the gene matches: 9. The CDR3 spans 15 residues. The germline V gene encodes CDR1 SGHRS and CDR2 YFSETQ. CDR3 in DNA: TGCGCCAGCAGCTCCGTCCCGGGGACAGCTTCACCCCTCCACTTT. Translated, it gives CASSSVPGTASPLHF.

This rearrangement joins TRBV19 to TRBJ1-5, with unresolved D. This CDR3 is 12 amino acids long. V lost 1 base, J lost 13 bases, and 11 bases lay in between. Per the germline V gene, CDR1 is LNHDA and CDR2 is SQIVND (reference sequence). The DNA of the CDR3 is TGTGCCAGTAGTATAGTGGCTGAATCTCAGCATTTT. It translates to CASSIVAESQHF.

V is TRBV6-1 and J is TRBJ2-2; unclear D gene. The CDR3 extends over 15 amino acids. CDR1 is MNHNS and CDR2 is SASEGT in the germline V gene. Trimming left V 6 bases short and J 1 base short, with 12 bases between. In DNA, the CDR3 is TGTGCCAGCAGCCTACGGTTTGAGAACACCGGGGAGCTGTTTTTT. Residues: CASSLRFENTGELFF.

The V gene is TRBV5-1, the J gene TRBJ2-6, with D tentatively TRBD1 (5 bases). In germline, CDR1 is SGHRS, CDR2 YFSETQ. Trimming shortened V by 4 bases and J by 4 bases, and 12 bases separated the two germline ends. The CDR3 runs to 15 residues. The CDR3 sequence: CASSPTGSGANVLTF. In DNA form, the CDR3 reads TGCGCCAGCAGCCCTACAGGTTCCGGGGCCAACGTCCTGACTTTC.

With regard to this clone: A much larger clone differs by one base, so this may be a read error. Other DNA sequences in the same sample also yield this CDR3. The V call is TRBV6-6, the J call TRBJ1-1; perhaps TRBD1 as D (5 bases). The CDR3 totals 12 residues. V was pared by 2 bases and J by 5 bases, with 6 bases between. CDR1 is MNHNY and CDR2 is SVGAGI in the germline V gene (reference sequence). CDR3 coding DNA: TGTGCCAGCAGTTACGGGGGGACTGAAGCTTTCTTT. It translates to CASSYGGTEAFF.

This clone occurred once. The V and J genes are TRBV19 and TRBJ1-2, with 9 bases identical to TRBD1. Germline CDR1 is LNHDA and CDR2 is SQIVND (reference sequence). V dropped 5 bases and J dropped 5; count of bases not matched to a gene: 9. The CDR3 consists of 15 residues. The CDR3 loop is CASSPGGQGLYGYTF. The CDR3 DNA follows: TGTGCCAGTAGTCCCGGAGGACAGGGGTTGTATGGCTACACCTTC.

This sequence joins TRBV19 and TRBJ2-1; no reliable D call. V was trimmed by 2 bases and J by 0 bases, leaving 8 bases between them. CDR3 length: 15 amino acids. The germline CDR1 and CDR2 sequences are LNHDA and SQIVND (reference sequence). The CDR3 DNA sequence: TGTGCCAGTAGTATACGGGCGAGCTCCTACAATGAGCAGTTCTTC. This translates into CASSIRASSYNEQFF.

The chain recombines TRBV6-1 with TRBJ2-1; 7 bases align to TRBD2. The trim removed 6 bases at V and 6 bases at J, leaving 11 bases unmatched. The length of the CDR3 is 15 residues. Germline-derived CDR1 and CDR2 are MNHNS and SASEGT. The CDR3 nucleotides are TGTGCCAGCAGCGGGATGGCGGGAGAGCGCAATGAGCAGTTCTTC. As protein: CASSGMAGERNEQFF.

The gene calls are TRBV14 and TRBJ2-5, with D unresolved. Trimming removed 2 bases from V and 11 bases from J, with 15 bases in between. CDR1 and CDR2 (germline): SGHDN, FVKESK. This CDR3 has 13 residues. Here the CDR3 DNA reads TGTGCCAGCAGCCAAACGAGTGGGCGAGAGCAGTACTTC. Translating gives CASSQTSGREQYF.

This chain joins TRBV7-2 and TRBJ2-1; D not certain. Trimming removed 5 bases at V and 0 bases at J, with 14 bases between. The CDR3 is made up of 16 amino acids. Germline V gene sequence: CDR1 SGHTA, CDR2 FQGNSA. This CDR3 reads CASSAMSISSYNEQFF. The CDR3 nucleotides read TGTGCCAGCAGCGCAATGAGCATCAGCTCCTACAATGAGCAGTTCTTC.

The CDR3 spells CASRQAENYGYTF. The DNA for the CDR3 is TGTGCCAGCAGACAGGCGGAGAACTATGGCTACACCTTC. This chain links TRBV5-4 with TRBJ1-2, with D possibly matching TRBD1 (5 bases). This CDR3 has 13 residues. Trimming removed 5 bases from V and 2 bases from J, with 10 bases in between. Germline CDR1 is SGHNT and CDR2 is YYREEE (reference sequence).

The chain recombines TRBV12-5 with TRBJ2-1, with 13 bases that match TRBD2. CDR3 length: 19 residues. CDR1 is LGHNT, CDR2 FRNRAP, per germline. V shed 1 base, J shed 11 bases, and the junction held 17 bases outside the gene matches. CDR3 loop: CASGLAPGLRLAGGVKQFF. The CDR3 bases are TGTGCTAGTGGTTTGGCCCCCGGCCTACGACTAGCGGGAGGAGTAAAGCAGTTCTTC.

This CDR3 reads CASSSDDYEQYF. CDR3 nucleotides: TGTGCCAGCAGTTCCGACGACTACGAGCAGTACTTC. This sequence joins TRBV28 and TRBJ2-7; no clear D. CDR1 is MDHEN, CDR2 SYDVKM, per germline. Between the trimmed V and J ends, which lost 4 bases and 3 bases, there was a span of 7 bases. The CDR3 is made up of 12 amino acids.

The rearrangement uses TRBV19 and TRBJ2-6, with no clear D. CDR1 is LNHDA and CDR2 is SQIVND in the germline V gene (reference sequence). This CDR3 has 15 amino acids. Trimming left V 3 bases short and J 0 bases short, with 6 bases between. Written as DNA, the CDR3 is TGTGCCAGTAGTATTCTGAACTCTGGGGCCAACGTCCTGACTTTC. Protein product: CASSILNSGANVLTF.

This clone is termed medium-sized. This chain uses TRBV7-9 with TRBJ1-1; a weak D match, TRBD1 (5 bases). The CDR3 totals 14 residues. CDR1 and CDR2 from the germline V gene are SEHNR and FQNEAQ (reference sequence). Between the trimmed V and J ends, which lost 5 bases and 5 bases, there was a span of 15 bases. In DNA, the CDR3 is TGTGCCAGCAGCCTAGGGACCGGGAGGACTGAAGCTTTCTTT. Its protein product is CASSLGTGRTEAFF.

The J gene is TRBJ1-2, the V gene TRBV5-4, with D unclear. This CDR3 has 13 amino acids. Between the trimmed V and J ends, which lost 0 bases and 0 bases, there was a span of 3 bases. CDR1 and CDR2 from the germline V gene are SGHNT and YYREEE (reference sequence). The DNA of the CDR3 is TGTGCCAGCAGCTTGGAGACTAACTATGGCTACACCTTC. As protein: CASSLETNYGYTF.

The rearrangement links TRBV19 to TRBJ1-4, with unresolved D. CDR3 size: 14 residues. Trimming cost V 2 bases and J 4 bases, with 8 bases left between them. Per germline, CDR1 LNHDA and CDR2 SQIVND (reference sequence). CDR3 region: CASSIKGGNEKLFF. The CDR3, as DNA: TGTGCCAGTAGTATAAAGGGCGGTAATGAAAAACTGTTTTTT. The full variable domain, its missing parts supplied by reference TRBV19 and TRBJ1-4, is DGGITQSPKYLFRKEGQNVTLSCEQNLNHDAMYWYRQDPGQGLRLIYYSQIVNDFQKGDIAEGYSVSREKKESFPLTVTSAQKNPTAFYLCASSIKGGNEKLFFGSGTQLSVL.

The rearrangement uses TRBV2 and TRBJ2-7, with 10 bases aligning to TRBD2. The CDR3 length is 14 residues. J was trimmed by 8 bases and V by 6 bases; bases with no gene match: 10. The V gene's germline CDR1 is SNHLY and CDR2 FYNNEI. The CDR3 sequence is CASRLGTSAPKQYF. CDR3 coding DNA: TGTGCCAGCAGATTGGGGACTAGCGCACCTAAGCAGTACTTC.

This clone has only a few counts. The chain is built from TRBV9 and TRBJ2-3, with TRBD2 as a possible D gene (6 bases). From germline, CDR1 is SGDLS and CDR2 YYNGEE. With 3 bases removed from V and 5 bases from J, the gap between germline ends came to 10 bases. This CDR3 spans 13 amino acids. This CDR3 reads CASSEGLRDTQYF. CDR3 in DNA: TGTGCCAGCAGCGAGGGACTTCGAGATACGCAGTATTTT.

The rearrangement links TRBV5-1 to TRBJ2-1; 15 bases are shared with TRBD2. Germline V gives CDR1 SGHRS, CDR2 YFSETQ. Trimming at V came to 3 bases and at J to 0 bases, leaving 4 bases not matched to a gene. CDR3 size: 18 residues. CDR3 DNA sequence: TGCGCCAGCAGCTCGGGGACTAGCGGGAGGCCCTCCTACAATGAGCAGTTCTTC. Translating gives CASSSGTSGRPSYNEQFF. The complete variable domain, with remaining parts taken from reference TRBV5-1 and TRBJ2-1, reads KAGVTQTPRYLIKTRGQQVTLSCSPISGHRSVSWYQQTPGQGLQFLFEYFSETQRNKGNFPGRFSGRQFSNSRSEMNVSTLELGDSALYLCASSSGTSGRPSYNEQFFGPGTRLTVL.

This clone was observed a few times. The chain has TRBV19 and TRBJ1-2; D is undetermined. CDR3 size: 13 residues. V dropped 3 bases and J dropped 1 base, with 6 bases sitting between them. CDR1 is LNHDA and CDR2 is SQIVND in the germline V gene (reference sequence). CDR3 DNA: TGTGCCAGTAGTATTGTCAATAACTATGGCTACACCTTC. Translated, it gives CASSIVNNYGYTF. The full variable domain, in which reference TRBV19 and TRBJ1-2 provide the parts outside the CDR3, is DGGITQSPKYLFRKEGQNVTLSCEQNLNHDAMYWYRQDPGQGLRLIYYSQIVNDFQKGDIAEGYSVSREKKESFPLTVTSAQKNPTAFYLCASSIVNNYGYTFGSGTRLTVV.

This chain connects TRBV19 to TRBJ2-1; 7 nucleotides match TRBD2. CDR3 size: 15 residues. Unmatched junction bases numbered 8, after V lost 7 bases and J lost 2 bases. The germline CDR1 and CDR2 sequences are LNHDA and SQIVND (reference sequence). The CDR3 reads CASTQLARAYNEQFF. The DNA of the CDR3 is TGTGCCAGTACCCAACTAGCGAGGGCCTACAATGAGCAGTTCTTC.

This clone was seen a handful of times. This chain joins TRBV5-1 and TRBJ2-3, with D perhaps TRBD1 (6 bases). Trimming removed 5 bases at V and 2 bases at J, with 18 bases between. There are 16 residues in the CDR3. In germline, CDR1 is SGHRS, CDR2 YFSETQ. DNA of the CDR3: TGCGCCAGCAGTTCGGATGGACAGTCAATCACAGATACGCAGTATTTT. It encodes CASSSDGQSITDTQYF.